This T cell receptor (beta chain) derives from a study of CD8 T cells in ankylosing spondylitis. General observations from the study: Matched synovial fluid from ankylosing spondylitis patients was reported to be enriched for disease-linked clones. It appeared that ankylosing spondylitis blood was characterized by a TCR beta motif of roughly 8 highly homologous variants. Past studies reported some motif variants in reactive arthritis synovial fluid and blood.

With molecular barcodes, quantitative 5'-RACE was used to make the TCR beta libraries. TCRdb itself ran the 5' RACE reads through MiXCR, one entry per CDR3 protein. Of some 250,000 distinct CDR3 sequences listed, around 10% are singletons. To note about this clonotype: Antigen specificity is unknown.

J was trimmed by 5 bases and V by 4 bases; bases with no gene match: 1. Looked up from germline, CDR1 is GTSNPN and CDR2 is SVGIG (reference sequence). The CDR3 totals 12 residues. This chain joins TRBV30 and TRBJ2-3, with 9 nucleotides matching TRBD2. The sample comprised blood, either unsorted or a sorted T cell fraction (not recorded which). The TCR comes from a male donor with ankylosing spondylitis or in good health (not recorded which). CDR3 in DNA: TGTGCCTGGAAACTAGCGGGAGATACGCAGTATTTT. Its translation: CAWKLAGDTQYF.